Sequencing of this T cell receptor beta chain was carried out in a study of control samples from healthy donors and cancer patients. Using immunoSEQ multiplex PCR, the repertoire was profiled, and TCRdb retains in-frame clones only, with some absent. The sample records under 150,000 clones, 80% to 95% being singletons. This TCR was recovered from a man aged 25 to 40 in good health. Sequencing was performed on blood.

CDR3 sequence reads: CASSESLYEQYF. CDR3 DNA: TGTGCCAGCAGTGAATCCCTCTACGAGCAGTACTTC. This chain links TRBV25-1 with TRBJ2-7; D call uncertain. CDR3 length equals 12 residues. V lost 1 base and J lost 3, with 4 bases in between. Germline CDR1 reads MGHDK; CDR2 reads SYGVNS.